The present T cell receptor (beta chain) was sequenced within a study of CD8+ T cells in alopecia areata. Points from the study as a whole: Clonality was higher in lesional than normal scalp, especially in alopecia totalis/universalis.

Trimming pared 6 bases from V and 3 bases from J, leaving 6 bases between. The CDR3 loop spans 11 amino acids. Germline V gene sequence: CDR1 SGDLS, CDR2 YYNGEE. Extracted from the samples, RNA was reverse transcribed into cDNA to serve as the sequencing template. Sequencing was performed with immunoSEQ multiplex PCR; in TCRdb, only in-frame clones are kept and a portion is missing. The sample yields around 210,000 clones, 56% seen once. Sorting from PBMCs produced CD4+ and CD8+ T cells. With regard to this clone: Its antigen remains unknown.

The chain is built from TRBV9 and TRBJ1-2; D gene uncertain. Material for sequencing was CD8+ T cells sorted from blood. The clonotype was recovered from a human donor in good health. CDR3 residues: CASNGDYGYTF. The CDR3, as DNA: TGTGCCAGCAATGGGGACTATGGCTACACCTTC.